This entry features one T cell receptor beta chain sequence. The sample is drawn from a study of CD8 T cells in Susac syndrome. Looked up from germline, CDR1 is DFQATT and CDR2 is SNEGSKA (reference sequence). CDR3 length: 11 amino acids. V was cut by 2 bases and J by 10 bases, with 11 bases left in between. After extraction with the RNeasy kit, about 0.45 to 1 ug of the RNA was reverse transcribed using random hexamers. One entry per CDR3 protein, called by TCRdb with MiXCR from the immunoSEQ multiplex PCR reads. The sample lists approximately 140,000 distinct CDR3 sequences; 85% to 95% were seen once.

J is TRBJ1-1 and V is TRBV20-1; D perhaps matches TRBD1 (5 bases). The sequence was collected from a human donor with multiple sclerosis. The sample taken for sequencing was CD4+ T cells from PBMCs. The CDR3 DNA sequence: TGCAGTGCTAGAATGGGCGGGGGAGCTTTCTTT. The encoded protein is CSARMGGGAFF.